The present T cell receptor beta chain was sequenced within a study of PD-1 blockade in mismatch repair-deficient tumors. With 7 bases removed from V and 4 bases from J, the gap between germline ends came to 14 bases. The germline V gene encodes CDR1 SQVTM and CDR2 ANQGSEA. CDR3 length: 13 residues. Turning to this clone: The antigen is not known.

Sequencing was performed with immunoSEQ multiplex PCR; in TCRdb, only in-frame clones are kept and a portion is missing. The data show 100,000 or so clones, 82% seen once. Notes on the study in general: Tumor-resident clones, often undetectable pretreatment in blood, expanded then contracted after pembrolizumab.

The sequenced sample was peripheral blood, obtained 36 weeks after starting pembrolizumab. The rearrangement joins TRBV29-1 to TRBJ2-1; maybe TRBD1 (6 bases). The TCR comes from an adult with mismatch repair-deficient cancer. In DNA, the CDR3 is TGCAGCGGGAACAGGGTAGGGTACAATGAGCAGTTCTTC. Encoded protein: CSGNRVGYNEQFF.